Following are 5 T cell receptor beta chains from one sample sequenced in a study of CD8 T cells in ankylosing spondylitis. TCRdb itself ran the 5' RACE reads through MiXCR, one entry per CDR3 protein. Here the sample spans 200,000 or so distinct CDR3 sequences, over 15% being singletons. Material: blood, either unsorted or a sorted T cell fraction (not recorded which). The receptor source for this set is a male donor aged 10 to 35 with ankylosing spondylitis or in good health (not recorded which).

This clonotype was recorded at least ten times. CDR3 DNA sequence: TGCGCCAGCAGCTTGAGGCAGGGAGAGACCCAGTACTTC. Its protein is CASSLRQGETQYF. The V call is TRBV5-1, the J call TRBJ2-5; weak D call: TRBD1 (5 bases). The CDR3 is 13 residues long. The germline gives CDR1 SGHRS, CDR2 YFSETQ. V was pared by 1 base and J by 4 bases, with 8 bases between.

V gene TRBV18 combines with J gene TRBJ2-4; D is possibly TRBD1 (6 bases). Germline V gives CDR1 KGHSH, CDR2 LQKENI. Trimming took off 5 bases at V and 0 bases at J, with 20 bases between the two ends. The CDR3 runs 18 residues. CDR3 region: CASSSNLPTGLAKNIQYF. The CDR3 nucleotides are TGTGCCAGCTCATCGAACCTACCGACAGGTTTAGCCAAAAACATTCAGTACTTC.

This clonotype was seen repeatedly, ten times or more. The V call is TRBV7-9, the J call TRBJ2-1, with TRBD2 identical over 10 bases. V was pared by 5 bases and J by 5 bases, with 9 bases of the junction left unmatched. The CDR3 sequence is 16 residues long. Germline V gene sequence: CDR1 SEHNR, CDR2 FQNEAQ (reference sequence). CDR3: CASSRDGTSVDNEQFF. The CDR3 DNA reads as TGTGCCAGCAGCAGGGATGGGACTAGCGTCGACAATGAGCAGTTCTTC.

The chain recombines TRBV9 with TRBJ1-1, with D perhaps TRBD1 (6 bases). Germline V gene lookup returns CDR1 SGDLS and CDR2 YYNGEE. The CDR3 is 14 amino acids. Trimming removed 3 bases at V and 0 bases at J, with 9 bases between. Written as DNA, the CDR3 is TGTGCCAGCAGCGCACAGGGTGTGAACACTGAAGCTTTCTTT. Translated: CASSAQGVNTEAFF. The whole variable domain, remainder taken from reference TRBV9 and TRBJ1-1, is DSGVTQTPKHLITATGQRVTLRCSPRSGDLSVYWYQQSLDQGLQFLIQYYNGEERAKGNILERFSAQQFPDLHSELNLSSLELGDSALYFCASSAQGVNTEAFFGQGTRLTVV.

This clonotype has a count of ten or more. The chain carries TRBV4-3 and TRBJ2-1; TRBD1 might be the D (5 bases). V lost 0 bases and J lost 5, with 14 bases in between. Germline assignment: CDR1 LGHNA and CDR2 YSLEER. The CDR3 spans 16 residues. In DNA form, the CDR3 reads TGCGCCAGCAGCCAAGAAATGGGGCAGCCCGACAATGAGCAGTTCTTC. This encodes CASSQEMGQPDNEQFF.